Following are 25 T cell receptor beta chains from one sample sequenced in a study of technical replicates of blood from a handful of donors. Sequencing used immunoSEQ multiplex PCR; TCRdb keeps in-frame clones, though not all of them. The table includes 75,000 to 100,000 clones, just under 95% detected once. Material for sequencing was T cells isolated from PBMCs. Source of these receptors: a human donor in good health.

V usage is TRBV20-1 and J usage is TRBJ2-1; no clear D. The CDR3 covers 10 residues. Germline V gene sequence: CDR1 DFQATT, CDR2 SNEGSKA (reference sequence). Trimming shortened V by 6 bases and J by 4 bases, and 4 bases separated the two germline ends. This chain's CDR3 is CSAAYNEQFF. CDR3 DNA: TGCAGTGCGGCTTACAATGAGCAGTTCTTC.

J is TRBJ1-1 and V is TRBV6-5; a weak D match, TRBD1 (6 bases). The CDR3 spans 15 residues. The V and J ends lost 0 bases and 6 bases respectively, with 14 bases between them. Germline V lookup: CDR1 MNHEY, CDR2 SVGAGI. CDR3 DNA sequence: TGTGCCAGCAGTTACTCGCCGAGGGGGGGGTCTGAAGCTTTCTTT. Residues: CASSYSPRGGSEAFF.

This clone showed up just once. The rearrangement links TRBV7-6 to TRBJ2-2, with 9 bases aligning to TRBD1. CDR3 length equals 15 residues. Germline assignment: CDR1 SGHVS and CDR2 FNYEAQ. The V segment lost 5 bases and the J segment 5 bases; nucleotides outside the gene matches: 6. CDR3 loop: CASSLTGGTTGELFF. The CDR3 nucleotides read TGTGCCAGCAGCCTAACAGGGGGCACGACCGGGGAGCTGTTTTTT.

The chain recombines TRBV7-3 with TRBJ1-6; D is possibly TRBD1 (6 bases). The CDR3 extends over 15 amino acids. The germline V gene has CDR1 SGHTA and CDR2 FQGTGA. Trimming removed 5 bases from V and 8 bases from J, with 16 bases in between. The CDR3 DNA sequence: TGTGCCAGCAGCCAAACACAGGGAGTTTATTCACCCCTCCACTTT. This sequence encodes CASSQTQGVYSPLHF.

Worth noting for this clone: The germline gene is not matched at one end of the junction; a read error may be the cause. The chain recombines TRBV6-5 with TRBJ1-1, with D hard to call. Germline CDR1 and CDR2: MNHEY and SVGAGI. This CDR3 has 15 residues. The CDR3 region is CASIPSGWLGSEWIF. The CDR3 bases are TGTGCCAGCATTCCTTCGGGTTGGTTGGGTAGTGAGTGGATCTTT.

The chain links TRBV2 to TRBJ1-3; 8 bases fit TRBD1. This CDR3 region has 15 residues. The V gene end was trimmed by 5 bases and the J gene end by 4 bases; junction bases not matched to a gene: 7. The germline V gene has CDR1 SNHLY and CDR2 FYNNEI. CDR3 sequence reads: CASSPDRVGGNTIYF. CDR3 DNA sequence: TGTGCCAGCAGTCCGGACAGGGTGGGAGGAAACACCATATATTTT.

The rearrangement links TRBV7-9 to TRBJ2-6; D gene uncertain. The germline V gene encodes CDR1 SEHNR and CDR2 FQNEAQ (reference sequence). Trimming took 5 bases from V and 0 from J, leaving 8 bases between them. This CDR3 has 15 amino acids. The CDR3 DNA follows: TGTGCCAGCAGCCCGGTGTACTCTGGGGCCAACGTCCTGACTTTC. Its protein product is CASSPVYSGANVLTF.

The V gene is TRBV13, the J gene TRBJ2-2; D may be TRBD2 (6 bases). The ends were cut back, 0 bases at V and 4 bases at J, with 15 bases in the middle. Germline values: CDR1 PRHDT, CDR2 FYEKMQ (reference sequence). The CDR3 consists of 17 residues. CDR3 in amino acids: CASSLGGEAAPTGELFF. CDR3 bases: TGTGCCAGCAGCTTAGGGGGGGAGGCAGCCCCCACCGGGGAGCTGTTTTTT.

This chain joins TRBV6-5 and TRBJ1-2, with TRBD1 as a possible D gene (5 bases). The CDR3 totals 13 residues. Germline lookup yields CDR1 MNHEY and CDR2 SVGAGI. Trimming removed 6 bases at V and 9 bases at J, with 17 bases between. The CDR3 sequence is CASSPDRLSSYTF. The CDR3 bases are TGTGCCAGCAGCCCAGACAGACTCTCAAGCTACACCTTC.

CDR3 in amino acids: CASSLSAGGFTEAFF. The CDR3 region has the DNA TGTGCCAGCAGTTTATCGGCAGGGGGCTTTACTGAAGCTTTCTTT. The chain uses TRBV28 and TRBJ1-1; 8 bases line up with TRBD1. Germline-derived CDR1 and CDR2 are MDHEN and SYDVKM. J was trimmed by 5 bases and V by 1 base; bases with no gene match: 6. CDR3 length equals 15 residues.

The gene calls are TRBV2 and TRBJ2-1, with TRBD1 matching over 8 bases. The CDR3 is 15 residues long. The V and J ends lost 3 bases and 6 bases, in that order; junction bases with no gene match: 7. Germline assignment: CDR1 SNHLY and CDR2 FYNNEI. The DNA of the CDR3 is TGTGCCAGCAGTGATAGGGCAGGGGGCAGCAATGAGCAGTTCTTC. It yields the protein CASSDRAGGSNEQFF. The full variable domain, in which reference TRBV2 and TRBJ2-1 provide the parts outside the CDR3, is EPEVTQTPSHQVTQMGQEVILRCVPISNHLYFYWYRQILGQKVEFLVSFYNNEISEKSEIFDDQFSVERPDGSNFTLKIRSTKLEDSAMYFCASSDRAGGSNEQFFGPGTRLTVL.

This clone was seen only once. The V and J genes are TRBV19 and TRBJ1-1; no clear D. This CDR3 is built from 14 residues. Germline V gives CDR1 LNHDA, CDR2 SQIVND (reference sequence). Deletions cut 5 bases from V and 5 bases from J, with 15 bases between. CDR3 protein: CASSSRLRETEAFF. The CDR3 DNA reads as TGTGCCAGTAGTTCTCGACTCCGGGAAACTGAAGCTTTCTTT.

This chain joins TRBV9 and TRBJ1-5; 10 positions match TRBD1. The V segment lost 4 bases and the J segment 4 bases; nucleotides outside the gene matches: 5. The CDR3 loop spans 15 amino acids. Per germline, CDR1 SGDLS and CDR2 YYNGEE. The CDR3 bases are TGTGCCAGCAGCACTGAGGGACAGGGGAATCAGCCCCAGCATTTT. Translation gives CASSTEGQGNQPQHF.

In DNA, the CDR3 is TGCGCCAGCAGCTTACTCCGCGGATTCTACAATGAGCAGTTCTTC. Residues: CASSLLRGFYNEQFF. V is TRBV5-1 and J is TRBJ2-1, with no clear D. There are 15 residues in the CDR3. V shed 2 bases and J shed 3 bases, with 12 bases lying between them. Germline CDR1 is SGHRS and CDR2 is YFSETQ.

This clone was counted once. V is TRBV7-9 and J is TRBJ2-7; 7 bases are a match to TRBD1. Germline-derived CDR1 and CDR2 are SEHNR and FQNEAQ (reference sequence). This CDR3 is built from 13 residues. Unmatched junction bases numbered 4, after V lost 5 bases and J lost 3 bases. The CDR3 sequence: CASSRTGIYEQYF. The CDR3 nucleotides are TGTGCCAGCAGCCGGACAGGAATCTACGAGCAGTACTTC.

The V call is TRBV10-1, the J call TRBJ2-7; 7 nucleotides line up with TRBD1. Germline V lookup: CDR1 WNHNN, CDR2 SYGVQD (reference sequence). This CDR3 is 14 amino acids long. V lost 3 bases and J lost 5; bases outside the gene matches: 7. The CDR3 DNA reads TGCGCCAGCAGTGATGGGACAGAGGGACACGAGCAGTACTTC. Translated: CASSDGTEGHEQYF.

This clone was seen just once. The CDR3 protein is CASSLGQLSTDTQYF. CDR3 DNA: TGCGCCAGCAGCCTGGGACAACTTAGCACAGATACGCAGTATTTT. This chain connects TRBV5-1 to TRBJ2-3; a possible D gene is TRBD1 (6 bases). The V end lost 4 bases, the J end lost 0 bases, and 12 bases lay between the germline ends. The CDR3 runs to 15 residues. Germline V lookup: CDR1 SGHRS, CDR2 YFSETQ.

The rearrangement uses TRBV29-1 and TRBJ1-2; 11 bases are a match to TRBD1. Trimming removed 7 bases from V and 7 bases from J; junction bases left unmatched: 11. The germline V gene has CDR1 SQVTM and CDR2 ANQGSEA. This CDR3 has 14 residues. The DNA of the CDR3 is TGCAGCGCTCATCTAGGACAGGGGGCAAGTGGCTACACCTTC. As protein: CSAHLGQGASGYTF. The full variable domain, its missing parts supplied by reference TRBV29-1 and TRBJ1-2, is SAVISQKPSRDICQRGTSLTIQCQVDSQVTMMFWYRQQPGQSLTLIATANQGSEATYESGFVIDKFPISRPNLTFSTLTVSNMSPEDSSIYLCSAHLGQGASGYTFGSGTRLTVV.

The genes are TRBV10-1 and TRBJ2-7; 10 bases agree with TRBD2. Germline V gene lookup returns CDR1 WNHNN and CDR2 SYGVQD (reference sequence). This CDR3 is built from 15 residues. V was clipped by 3 bases and J by 3 bases; unmatched bases: 5. CDR3 sequence reads: CASSERGTSDYEQYF. Here the CDR3 DNA reads TGCGCCAGCAGTGAAAGGGGGACTAGCGACTACGAGCAGTACTTC.

This chain joins TRBV5-1 and TRBJ2-7; 8 bases are shared with TRBD1. The CDR3 spans 14 residues. Trimming took 1 base from V and 3 from J; bases not matched to a gene: 3. Germline V CDR1 and CDR2: SGHRS, YFSETQ. The CDR3, as DNA: TGCGCCAGCAGCTTGTCCGACAGGGGCTACGAGCAGTACTTC. This gives the protein CASSLSDRGYEQYF.

V is TRBV19 and J is TRBJ2-1, with D maybe TRBD1 (6 bases). The V gene's germline CDR1 is LNHDA and CDR2 SQIVND (reference sequence). V was trimmed by 5 bases and J by 5 bases, leaving 16 bases between them. The CDR3 is made up of 15 amino acids. In DNA, the CDR3 is TGTGCCAGTAGTCCGCTGCGGACAGCTAACAATGAGCAGTTCTTC. Amino acid sequence: CASSPLRTANNEQFF.

This chain joins TRBV5-1 and TRBJ2-7, with TRBD2 as a possible D gene (5 bases). The V and J ends lost 4 bases and 2 bases respectively, with 13 bases between them. The CDR3 has 14 residues. Germline V gene data show CDR1 as SGHRS and CDR2 as YFSETQ. DNA of the CDR3: TGCGCCAGCAGCCTGTCGGGAAGCACCTACGAGCAGTACTTC. It translates to CASSLSGSTYEQYF.

The chain is built from TRBV4-1 and TRBJ2-7; 11 nucleotides agree with TRBD2. The V gene end was trimmed by 4 bases and the J gene end by 2 bases; junction bases not matched to a gene: 7. This CDR3 contains 16 residues. Germline CDR1 MGHRA, CDR2 YSYEKL. For the CDR3, the DNA is TGCGCCAGCAGCCTGGGGACTAGCGGTTATACCTACGAGCAGTACTTC. Translating it yields CASSLGTSGYTYEQYF.

For the CDR3, the DNA is TGCGCCAGCAGCTTGCCTAGCGAAGTCAATGAGCAGTTCTTC. This codes for CASSLPSEVNEQFF. The chain joins TRBV5-1 to TRBJ2-1; perhaps TRBD2 as D (6 bases). The CDR3 sequence is 14 residues long. V gave up 1 base and J gave up 6 bases, with 11 bases separating them. Germline assignment: CDR1 SGHRS and CDR2 YFSETQ.

The gene calls are TRBV7-3 and TRBJ2-2, with 7 bases lining up with TRBD2. Germline V lookup: CDR1 SGHTA, CDR2 FQGTGA. V lost 5 bases, J lost 6 bases, and 3 bases stayed unmatched. The CDR3 is 13 residues long. In nucleotides, the CDR3 is TGTGCCAGCAGCCCGGGGGGTTCCGGGGAGCTGTTTTTT. Protein: CASSPGGSGELFF.